This T cell receptor beta chain was identified in a study of CD8 T cells in Susac syndrome. About 0.5 to 1 ug RNA was reverse transcribed with random hexamers. It was immunoSEQ multiplex PCR that amplified TCR beta CDR3 across 54 Vbeta and 13 Jbeta. TCRdb re-called the immunoSEQ multiplex PCR reads with MiXCR, one entry per CDR3 protein. The sample yields 200,000 to 250,000 distinct CDR3 sequences, roughly 96% seen once. The table lists this clonotype with a count of one. One end of the junction varies from germline; a read error may be responsible. Looked up from germline, CDR1 is DFQATT and CDR2 is SNEGSKA (reference sequence). The CDR3 is 11 residues long. It was treatment-naive patients with stable or active relapsing-remitting disease who made up the multiple sclerosis controls. The CD8+ and CD4+ T cells were negatively isolated, with the TEMRA cells enriched by FACS.

Input material: CD4+ T cells from PBMCs. The sequence was collected from a human donor with multiple sclerosis. V gene TRBV20-1 combines with J gene TRBJ2-5, with unresolved D. The CDR3 sequence is CSARGGEAQYF. The CDR3 DNA sequence: TGCAGTGCTAGAGGTGGAGAGGCCCAGTACTTC.